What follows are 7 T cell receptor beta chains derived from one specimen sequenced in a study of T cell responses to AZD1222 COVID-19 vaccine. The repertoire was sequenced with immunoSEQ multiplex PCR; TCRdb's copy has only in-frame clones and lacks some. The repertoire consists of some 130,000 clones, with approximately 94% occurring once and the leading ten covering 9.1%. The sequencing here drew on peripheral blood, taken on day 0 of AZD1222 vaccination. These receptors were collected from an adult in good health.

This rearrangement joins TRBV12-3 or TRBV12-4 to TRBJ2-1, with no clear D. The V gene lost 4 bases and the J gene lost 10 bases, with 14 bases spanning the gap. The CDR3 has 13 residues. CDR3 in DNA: TGTGCCAGCAGTTCCCCGGAGTCACACGAGCAGTTCTTC. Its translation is CASSSPESHEQFF.

This chain's CDR3 is CASSPGEGSEAFF. DNA of the CDR3: TGTGCCAGCTCACCCGGAGAGGGGTCTGAAGCTTTCTTT. V is TRBV18 and J is TRBJ1-1, with TRBD1 as a possible D gene (5 bases). V lost 3 bases and J 6 bases, leaving 11 bases between the germline ends. There are 13 residues in the CDR3. Germline values: CDR1 KGHSH, CDR2 LQKENI.

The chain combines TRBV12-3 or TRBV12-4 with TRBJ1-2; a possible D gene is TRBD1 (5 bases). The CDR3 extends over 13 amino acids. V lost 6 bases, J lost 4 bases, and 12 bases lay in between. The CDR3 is CASSLSGSYGYTF. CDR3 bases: TGTGCCAGCAGCCTCTCAGGGAGCTATGGCTACACCTTC.

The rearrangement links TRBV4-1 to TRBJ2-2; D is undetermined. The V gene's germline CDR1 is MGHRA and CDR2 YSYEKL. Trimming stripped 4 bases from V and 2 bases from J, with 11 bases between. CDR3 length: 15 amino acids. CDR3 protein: CASSPLYRNTGELFF. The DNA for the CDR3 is TGCGCCAGCAGCCCTTTGTACAGAAACACCGGGGAGCTGTTTTTT.

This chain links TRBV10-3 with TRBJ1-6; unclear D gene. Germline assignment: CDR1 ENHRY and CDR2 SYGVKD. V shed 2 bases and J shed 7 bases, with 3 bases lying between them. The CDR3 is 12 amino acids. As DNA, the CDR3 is TGTGCCATCAGTGAGACGAATTCACCCCTCCACTTT. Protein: CAISETNSPLHF.

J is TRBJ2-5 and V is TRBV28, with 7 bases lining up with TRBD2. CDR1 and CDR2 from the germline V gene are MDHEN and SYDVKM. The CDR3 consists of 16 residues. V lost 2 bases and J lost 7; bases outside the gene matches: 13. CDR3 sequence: CASSLEEGPGRGTQYF. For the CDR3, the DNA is TGTGCCAGCAGTTTAGAGGAGGGGCCAGGGAGGGGGACCCAGTACTTC.

CDR3 residues: CASSALGGPTTNEKLFF. The CDR3 nucleotides read TGTGCCAGCAGCGCCCTGGGGGGCCCAACAACTAATGAAAAACTGTTTTTT. V usage is TRBV5-6 and J usage is TRBJ1-4, with D perhaps TRBD1 (6 bases). CDR3 length: 17 amino acids. Germline CDR1 SGHDT, CDR2 YYEEEE. With 4 bases removed from V and 0 bases from J, the gap between germline ends came to 16 bases.